What follows are 3 T cell receptor beta chains derived from one specimen sequenced in a study of blood T cells in healthy people across ages. For the second PCR, which ran for roughly 6 to 12 cycles, a sample-barcoded 5' primer and a J-beta primer mix were used. MiXCR was run by TCRdb on the 5' RACE reads, yielding one entry per CDR3 protein. The data hold approximately 810,000 distinct CDR3 sequences, with 29% observed a single time. The sequenced sample was blood. These TCRs come from a woman of 80 years or more in good health.

Ten or more counts support this clonotype. The CDR3 loop is CASSLWDQGKLAKNIQYF. For the CDR3, the DNA is TGTGCCAGCAGCTTATGGGACCAGGGCAAACTAGCCAAAAACATTCAGTACTTC. V and J are TRBV7-9 and TRBJ2-4; D tentatively reads TRBD1 or TRBD2 (5 bases each). This CDR3 is 18 amino acids long. V shed 2 bases and J shed 0 bases, with 17 bases lying between them. Germline assignment: CDR1 SEHNR and CDR2 FQNEAQ (reference sequence).

CDR3: CASSTPTGSNEQFF. CDR3 bases: TGTGCCAGCAGTACGCCGACAGGGTCGAATGAGCAGTTCTTC. The rearrangement links TRBV27 to TRBJ2-1; 7 bases match TRBD1. The CDR3 is made up of 14 amino acids. The germline CDR1 and CDR2 sequences are MNHEY and SMNVEV (reference sequence). V lost 5 bases to trimming and J lost 7 bases; unmatched junction nucleotides: 8.

This clonotype was picked up a small number of times. The V gene is TRBV24-1, the J gene TRBJ2-3, with D maybe TRBD1 (6 bases). Germline CDR1 and CDR2: KGHDR and SFDVKD. This CDR3 has 17 residues. Trimming stripped 3 bases from V and 0 bases from J, with 15 bases between. The CDR3: CATSDAAQGPSTDTQYF. The CDR3 DNA sequence: TGTGCCACCAGTGATGCGGCACAGGGCCCTAGCACAGATACGCAGTATTTT.